Below are 2 T cell receptor beta chains sequenced from a single sample in a study of T cell responses to AZD1222 COVID-19 vaccine. Some clones are missing from TCRdb's copy, which holds only in-frame ones; the method was immunoSEQ multiplex PCR. The sample consists of about 160,000 clones, around nine tenths of them appearing once. Sequencing was performed on peripheral blood, taken on day 0 of AZD1222 vaccination. The receptors here all came from an adult in good health.

This clone was seen a handful of times. The chain recombines TRBV11-3 with TRBJ2-4, with D possibly being TRBD1 (6 bases). Trimming left V 7 bases short and J 0 bases short, with 13 bases between. Germline-derived CDR1 and CDR2 are SGHNT and YENEEA. This CDR3 region has 15 residues. CDR3 amino acids: CASTTGRLAKNIQYF. The CDR3, as DNA: TGTGCCAGCACAACAGGGCGACTAGCCAAAAACATTCAGTACTTC.

This clone appeared a few times. Other DNA sequences of this sample code for an identical CDR3. V usage is TRBV9 and J usage is TRBJ2-1; no clear D gene. Trimming cost V 0 bases and J 10 bases, with 8 bases left between them. The CDR3 runs 12 residues. Germline V gives CDR1 SGDLS, CDR2 YYNGEE. The CDR3 reads CASSVDGAEQFF. In DNA form, the CDR3 reads TGTGCCAGCAGCGTAGACGGAGCGGAGCAGTTCTTC.